This TCR beta chain was sequenced during a study of T cell responses to AZD1222 COVID-19 vaccine. Using immunoSEQ multiplex PCR, the repertoire was profiled, and TCRdb retains in-frame clones only, with some absent. Here the sample spans about 100,000 clones, roughly 90% being singletons. Study-wide points: The donor cohort was predominantly white British with a female majority, and clonal diversity may have been underestimated. In all cases, repertoires were sampled only after the peak T cell response. Across the whole spike, CD4 TCRs peaked at regions 160-218 and 743-854.

Regarding this clone: Its target is unknown.

The CDR3 covers 14 residues. Trimming left V 6 bases short and J 6 bases short, with 20 bases between. The germline V gene encodes CDR1 DFQATT and CDR2 SNEGSKA (reference sequence). The chain couples TRBV20-1 to TRBJ1-2, with D maybe TRBD1 (5 bases). The sequence was obtained from an adult in good health. The source material was peripheral blood, sampled on day 0 of AZD1222 vaccination. Here the CDR3 DNA reads TGCAGTGCCAGTGCTCAGGAAGGAGGGGATGGCTACACCTTC. Protein product: CSASAQEGGDGYTF.